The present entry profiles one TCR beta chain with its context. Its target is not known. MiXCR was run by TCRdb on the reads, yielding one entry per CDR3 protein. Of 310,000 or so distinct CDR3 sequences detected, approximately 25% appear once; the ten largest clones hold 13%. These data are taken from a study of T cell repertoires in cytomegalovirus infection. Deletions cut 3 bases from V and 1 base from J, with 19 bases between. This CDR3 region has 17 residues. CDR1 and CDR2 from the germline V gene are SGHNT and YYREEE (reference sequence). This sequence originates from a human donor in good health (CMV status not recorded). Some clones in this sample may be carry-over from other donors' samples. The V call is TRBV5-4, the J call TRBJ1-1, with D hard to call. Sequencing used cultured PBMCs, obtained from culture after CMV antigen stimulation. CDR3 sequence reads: CASSSKSGVRRNTEAFF. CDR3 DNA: TGTGCCAGCAGCTCGAAGTCTGGGGTCAGGAGGAACACTGAAGCTTTCTTT.